A single sample gave rise to the 27 T cell receptor beta chains below, sequenced in a study of Ad26.COV2.S vaccination and SARS-CoV-2 variants. Treatment described: around 19 received Ad26.COV2.S at low or high dose, single or two shots; several received placebo; per-sample allocation not given. Samples came from day 63 after the first vaccine or placebo injection. Only in-frame clones appear in the TCRdb table, and some are missing; sequencing was by immunoSEQ multiplex PCR. Counted here are 350,000 to 500,000 clones, roughly 87% occurring once; the ten biggest clones make up under 4.5%. This material consisted of peripheral blood, taken in a trial of Ad26.COV2.S vaccine versus placebo. The receptors derive from a person aged 18-65 years who received the Ad26.COV2.S COVID-19 vaccine or a placebo.

V gene TRBV28 combines with J gene TRBJ1-3; 10 bases are shared with TRBD1. The CDR3 runs 12 residues. Looked up from germline, CDR1 is MDHEN and CDR2 is SYDVKM. V shed 11 bases, J shed 8 bases, and the junction held 6 bases outside the gene matches. This CDR3 reads CASGQGSDTIYF. In DNA, the CDR3 is TGTGCCTCGGGACAGGGGTCGGACACCATATATTTT.

Only one count was recorded for this clone. This chain links TRBV9 with TRBJ2-1; the match to TRBD2 covers 8 bases. The CDR3 length is 15 residues. Germline V lookup: CDR1 SGDLS, CDR2 YYNGEE. The junction had 6 bases not matched to a gene; V was cut back by 0 bases and J by 7 bases. The CDR3 sequence: CASSVGAGEGNEQFF. CDR3 DNA sequence: TGTGCCAGCAGCGTAGGAGCGGGAGAGGGGAATGAGCAGTTCTTC.

This clone was counted a single time. The V call is TRBV23-1, the J call TRBJ2-7; D possibly corresponds to TRBD2 (6 bases). TRBV23-1 is annotated as an ORF whose role is uncertain. Trimming shortened V by 0 bases and J by 1 base, and 13 bases separated the two germline ends. The CDR3 consists of 16 residues. CDR3 in DNA: TGCGCCAGCAGTCAATCGGGCATGGGACTTTCCTACGAGCAGTACTTC. Its translation: CASSQSGMGLSYEQYF.

The chain links TRBV6-2 or TRBV6-3 to TRBJ1-1, with D possibly being TRBD1 (6 bases). V was clipped by 5 bases and J by 0 bases, with 10 bases between them. Germline V CDR1 and CDR2: MNHEY, SVGEGT. This CDR3 contains 14 residues. The CDR3 loop reads CASSGTRMNTEAFF. Written as DNA, the CDR3 is TGTGCCAGCAGTGGGACACGTATGAACACTGAAGCTTTCTTT.

This clone appeared once. The chain has TRBV28 and TRBJ1-2; possible D gene TRBD1, 5 bases. V was cut by 3 bases and J by 4 bases, with 18 bases left in between. From germline, CDR1 is MDHEN and CDR2 SYDVKM. The CDR3 extends over 16 amino acids. CDR3 sequence (DNA): TGTGCCAGCAGTTTCGCCTCAGGGCCTTTGGGCTATGGCTACACCTTC. It encodes CASSFASGPLGYGYTF.

This clone turned up a few times. The chain couples TRBV7-9 to TRBJ2-7; 8 bases are shared with TRBD1. Germline assignment: CDR1 SEHNR and CDR2 FQNEAQ (reference sequence). This CDR3 contains 14 residues. V trimming: 7 bases; J trimming: 1 base; junction bases outside the gene matches: 6. The CDR3 region is CASTDRGDSYEQYF. The DNA of the CDR3 is TGTGCCAGCACCGACAGGGGAGATTCCTACGAGCAGTACTTC.

This sequence joins TRBV14 and TRBJ1-3; TRBD1 is a possible D gene (6 bases). Germline values: CDR1 SGHDN, CDR2 FVKESK. The germline V and J ends were trimmed by 6 bases and 4 bases, with 13 bases remaining between them. The CDR3 covers 14 residues. CDR3 amino acids: CASSPQGSGNTIYF. CDR3 nucleotides: TGTGCCAGCAGTCCACAGGGTTCGGGAAACACCATATATTTT.

The chain combines TRBV19 with TRBJ2-6; 12 nucleotides agree with TRBD1. J gave up 1 base and V 6 bases, and 7 bases lay outside the gene matches. CDR3 length: 18 residues. CDR1 and CDR2 from the germline V gene are LNHDA and SQIVND (reference sequence). The chain's CDR3 is CASSKRGQGASGANVLTF. The CDR3 coding sequence is TGTGCCAGTAGCAAACGGGGACAGGGGGCGTCTGGGGCCAACGTCCTGACTTTC.

This clone has a single count. The genes are TRBV30 and TRBJ1-4; D is possibly TRBD1 (5 bases). The germline V gene encodes CDR1 GTSNPN and CDR2 SVGIG (reference sequence). This CDR3 is built from 13 residues. V shed 4 bases and J shed 10 bases, with 16 bases lying between them. CDR3 loop: CAWTTGTGGKLFF. DNA of the CDR3: TGTGCCTGGACTACCGGGACGGGGGGAAAACTGTTTTTT.

The rearrangement uses TRBV5-4 and TRBJ2-5, with D maybe TRBD1 (6 bases). The V gene lost 1 base and the J gene lost 1 base, with 8 bases spanning the gap. In germline, CDR1 is SGHNT, CDR2 YYREEE (reference sequence). This CDR3 is 14 amino acids long. CDR3 sequence: CASSLQGPQETQYF. The DNA for the CDR3 is TGTGCCAGCAGCTTGCAGGGGCCCCAAGAGACCCAGTACTTC.

The chain joins TRBV11-3 to TRBJ2-2; TRBD2 matches 9 bases. After removal of 6 bases from V and 0 bases from J, the junction contained 8 bases not matched to a gene. Germline V gene data show CDR1 as SGHNT and CDR2 as YENEEA. The CDR3 is made up of 17 amino acids. CDR3 region: CASSPTAGGPNTGELFF. In DNA form, the CDR3 reads TGTGCCAGCAGTCCAACAGCGGGAGGCCCGAACACCGGGGAGCTGTTTTTT.

The rearrangement joins TRBV28 to TRBJ2-7; 9 nucleotides agree with TRBD2. The J segment lost 4 bases and the V segment lost 7 bases, leaving 11 bases of the junction unmatched. The CDR3 covers 15 residues. CDR1 MDHEN and CDR2 SYDVKM come from the germline V gene. Here the CDR3 DNA reads TGTGCCAGCAAGGGGCACGGACTAGCGTTATACGAGCAGTACTTC. This gives the protein CASKGHGLALYEQYF.

The chain recombines TRBV9 with TRBJ1-4; weak D call: TRBD1 (6 bases). Germline values: CDR1 SGDLS, CDR2 YYNGEE. The V end was cut by 3 bases, the J end by 5 bases, with 11 bases between. This CDR3 has 14 amino acids. CDR3 residues: CASSEQGWNEKLFF. CDR3 bases: TGTGCCAGCAGCGAACAGGGTTGGAATGAAAAACTGTTTTTT.

Notes on this clone: Other DNA sequences in this specimen translate into the identical CDR3. This chain joins TRBV5-4 and TRBJ1-1, with a possible D match to TRBD1 (6 bases). V lost 0 bases to trimming and J lost 6 bases, with 12 bases between them. Germline lookup yields CDR1 SGHNT and CDR2 YYREEE (reference sequence). This CDR3 has 14 amino acids. This CDR3 reads CASSLVSGAAEAFF. The CDR3 coding sequence is TGTGCCAGCAGCTTGGTATCAGGGGCCGCTGAAGCTTTCTTT.

The chain carries TRBV7-8 and TRBJ2-3; tentatively, D is TRBD2 (5 bases). Trimming shortened V by 0 bases and J by 0 bases, and 7 bases separated the two germline ends. In germline, CDR1 is SGHVS, CDR2 FQNEAQ. CDR3 length: 15 residues. The CDR3 protein is CASSLATGSTDTQYF. The CDR3 DNA sequence: TGTGCCAGCAGCTTAGCGACGGGGAGCACAGATACGCAGTATTTT.

The rearrangement uses TRBV28 and TRBJ1-5; possible D gene TRBD1, 5 bases. The CDR3 covers 15 residues. The germline V and J ends were trimmed by 3 bases and 4 bases, with 13 bases remaining between them. Per germline, CDR1 MDHEN and CDR2 SYDVKM. The CDR3: CASSLAGRENQPQHF. The CDR3 bases are TGTGCCAGCAGTTTGGCAGGGAGGGAAAATCAGCCCCAGCATTTT.

The chain joins TRBV18 to TRBJ2-4; maybe TRBD1 (5 bases). Germline CDR1 and CDR2: KGHSH and LQKENI. The CDR3 is made up of 15 amino acids. V was pared by 0 bases and J by 6 bases, with 12 bases between. CDR3 bases: TGTGCCAGCTCACCACCAGAAGGGGTCGGAAACATTCAGTACTTC. This gives the protein CASSPPEGVGNIQYF.

The rearrangement uses TRBV28 and TRBJ2-2; a weak D match, TRBD2 (6 bases). This CDR3 is built from 14 residues. Per germline, CDR1 MDHEN and CDR2 SYDVKM. V was pared by 8 bases and J by 9 bases, with 19 bases between. The CDR3 is CASLRRGEDWELFF. CDR3 coding DNA: TGTGCCAGCTTACGTCGAGGGGAGGACTGGGAGCTGTTTTTT. Supplemented by reference TRBV28 and TRBJ2-2, the full variable domain reads DVKVTQSSRYLVKRTGEKVFLECVQDMDHENMFWYRQDPGLGLRLIYFSYDVKMKEKGDIPEGYSVSREKKERFSLILESASTNQTSMYLCASLRRGEDWELFFGEGSRLTVL.

This chain joins TRBV5-6 and TRBJ1-6; possibly TRBD1 for D (5 bases). The CDR3 consists of 15 residues. Germline CDR1 is SGHDT and CDR2 is YYEEEE. V shed 4 bases and J shed 8 bases, with 16 bases lying between them. CDR3 nucleotide sequence: TGTGCCAGCAGCCGTCCGGGACGGAAAGATTCACCCCTCCACTTT. It yields the protein CASSRPGRKDSPLHF. The whole variable domain, filled in from reference TRBV5-6 and TRBJ1-6, reads DAGVTQSPTHLIKTRGQQVTLRCSPKSGHDTVSWYQQALGQGPQFIFQYYEEEERQRGNFPDRFSGHQFPNYSSELNVNALLLGDSALYLCASSRPGRKDSPLHFGNGTRLTVT.

This clone was found a few times. This chain uses TRBV12-3 or TRBV12-4 with TRBJ1-2; TRBD1 matches 9 bases. The V gene end was trimmed by 7 bases and the J gene end by 7 bases; junction bases not matched to a gene: 7. CDR3 length: 13 residues. CDR3 nucleotides: TGTGCCAGCACCCAGGGGACAGGGATTGGCTACACCTTC. Translated, it gives CASTQGTGIGYTF.

The rearrangement links TRBV6-6 to TRBJ2-5; 14 positions agree with TRBD2. Germline lookup yields CDR1 MNHNY and CDR2 SVGAGI (reference sequence). Germline trimming cut 5 bases from V and 2 bases from J; bases unmatched to any gene: 10. This CDR3 spans 18 amino acids. Written as DNA, the CDR3 is TGTGCCAGCAGTCCAACGGGACTAGCGGGAGTTCGGCAAGAGACCCAGTACTTC. Residues: CASSPTGLAGVRQETQYF.

The chain recombines TRBV6-5 with TRBJ1-1, with a possible D match to TRBD1 (6 bases). Germline V lookup: CDR1 MNHEY, CDR2 SVGAGI. This CDR3 spans 15 amino acids. With 10 bases removed from V and 0 bases from J, the gap between germline ends came to 18 bases. CDR3 residues: CATSRGGLMNTEAFF. In DNA form, the CDR3 reads TGTGCCACCTCGCGAGGGGGGCTCATGAACACTGAAGCTTTCTTT.

This chain joins TRBV27 and TRBJ2-7; D possibly corresponds to TRBD1 (5 bases). Per the germline V gene, CDR1 is MNHEY and CDR2 is SMNVEV (reference sequence). The CDR3 runs to 13 residues. V lost 2 bases, J lost 2 bases, and 7 bases lay in between. Here the CDR3 reads CASSLGAPYEQYF. CDR3 coding DNA: TGTGCCAGCAGTTTAGGGGCCCCCTACGAGCAGTACTTC.

The chain combines TRBV30 with TRBJ1-5; D call uncertain. From germline, CDR1 is GTSNPN and CDR2 SVGIG (reference sequence). This CDR3 has 13 residues. V was shortened by 0 bases and J by 7 bases, with 10 bases between the two germline ends. CDR3 sequence reads: CAWSVSREQPQHF. DNA for the CDR3: TGTGCCTGGAGTGTTTCGAGGGAACAGCCCCAGCATTTT.

The V call is TRBV12-5, the J call TRBJ2-1; 7 nucleotides align to TRBD1. The CDR3 is 13 residues long. CDR1 and CDR2 from the germline V gene are LGHNT and FRNRAP. After removal of 6 bases from V and 2 bases from J, the junction contained 1 base not matched to a gene. The CDR3 nucleotides are TGTGCTAGTGGGGGGACAGCCTACAATGAGCAGTTCTTC. It yields the protein CASGGTAYNEQFF.

The rearrangement uses TRBV7-2 and TRBJ2-5; D uncertain. This CDR3 comprises 12 residues. V lost 0 bases and J lost 7, with 6 bases in between. Germline lookup yields CDR1 SGHTA and CDR2 FQGNSA. The CDR3 DNA reads TGTGCCAGCAGCTTAGCCGGAGCGACCCAGTACTTC. Translated: CASSLAGATQYF.

The rearrangement joins TRBV20-1 to TRBJ2-2; the D gene could be TRBD1 or TRBD2 (5 bases each). The CDR3 spans 16 residues. Germline CDR1 reads DFQATT; CDR2 reads SNEGSKA (reference sequence). V lost 3 bases, J lost 5 bases, and 19 bases lay in between. This CDR3 is CSASRGYGLKTGELFF. For the CDR3, the DNA is TGCAGTGCTAGTCGGGGCTACGGACTCAAGACCGGGGAGCTGTTTTTT.